The next 20 T cell receptor beta chains were all read from a single sample in a study of shared clonotypes between healthy human individuals. TCRdb keeps only in-frame clones here, not all; method: immunoSEQ multiplex PCR. The repertoire includes millions of clones, approximately 94% of them detected once, and around 0.15% sits in the top ten. The sequencing sample was made of naive CD4+ T cells sorted from blood. Subset described: CD45RA+ positively selected. The receptors come from a man younger than 30 in good health.

This rearrangement joins TRBV9 to TRBJ1-6; 7 bases fit TRBD1. Germline CDR1 reads SGDLS; CDR2 reads YYNGEE. CDR3 length: 15 residues. After removal of 4 bases from V and 8 bases from J, the junction contained 9 bases not matched to a gene. CDR3 DNA sequence: TGTGCCAGCAGCTCCCTAGGGGGCAGTGATTCACCCCTCCACTTT. The encoded protein is CASSSLGGSDSPLHF. Filled out from reference TRBV9 and TRBJ1-6, the complete variable domain reads DSGVTQTPKHLITATGQRVTLRCSPRSGDLSVYWYQQSLDQGLQFLIQYYNGEERAKGNILERFSAQQFPDLHSELNLSSLELGDSALYFCASSSLGGSDSPLHFGNGTRLTVT.

The chain couples TRBV28 to TRBJ2-1; 10 bases are a match to TRBD2. The CDR3 has 14 residues. V gave up 8 bases and J gave up 8 bases; unmatched junction bases: 9. Germline CDR1 reads MDHEN; CDR2 reads SYDVKM. The DNA for the CDR3 is TGTGCCAGCGGGCGCGGGACTAGCGCCCATGAGCAGTTCTTC. It translates to CASGRGTSAHEQFF.

The rearrangement joins TRBV18 to TRBJ1-2; D not resolved. The CDR3 covers 18 residues. In germline, CDR1 is KGHSH, CDR2 LQKENI. V dropped 3 bases and J dropped 0 bases, with 20 bases sitting between them. This CDR3 reads CASSPEKQVALANYGYTF. The CDR3 DNA sequence: TGTGCCAGCTCACCCGAAAAGCAGGTCGCTTTAGCTAACTATGGCTACACCTTC.

This clone has a handful of counts. The chain is built from TRBV7-8 and TRBJ1-5; D gene uncertain. The CDR3 is made up of 14 amino acids. Deletions cut 5 bases from V and 5 bases from J, with 13 bases between. Germline V gene lookup returns CDR1 SGHVS and CDR2 FQNEAQ. Here the CDR3 DNA reads TGTGCCAGCAGCCCCCGAGCTGATTATCAGCCCCAGCATTTT. Translating it yields CASSPRADYQPQHF.

This clone was found a few times. J is TRBJ1-1 and V is TRBV30; 9 bases fit TRBD1. Germline assignment: CDR1 GTSNPN and CDR2 SVGIG (reference sequence). The length of the CDR3 is 12 residues. Losses at the gene ends were 5 bases for V and 4 bases for J; bases not matched to a gene: 2. The CDR3 region is CAWDRGITEAFF. CDR3 DNA: TGTGCCTGGGACAGGGGGATCACTGAAGCTTTCTTT.

The CDR3 bases are TGCGCCAGCAGTTTCGGACTAGAGGGCACCGGGGAGCTGTTTTTT. This translates into CASSFGLEGTGELFF. The rearrangement links TRBV10-2 to TRBJ2-2; TRBD2 matches 7 bases. From germline, CDR1 is WSHSY and CDR2 SAAADI. The CDR3 length is 15 residues. The V segment lost 5 bases and the J segment 4 bases; nucleotides outside the gene matches: 7.

J is TRBJ2-3 and V is TRBV6-5, with D possibly being TRBD1 or TRBD2 (5 bases each). Trimming removed 5 bases from V and 8 bases from J, with 14 bases in between. Per germline, CDR1 MNHEY and CDR2 SVGAGI. CDR3 length equals 13 residues. This chain's CDR3 is CASSGGALATQYF. The CDR3 nucleotides read TGTGCCAGCAGTGGGGGTGCCCTAGCTACGCAGTATTTT.

The sample holds one count of this clone. CDR3 nucleotide sequence: TGTGCCAGCAGCGTAGGGAGGTTGGCGGGAGGAGCCGGGGAGCTGTTTTTT. Encoded protein: CASSVGRLAGGAGELFF. The chain carries TRBV9 and TRBJ2-2; 8 bases are a match to TRBD2. V shed 0 bases and J 6 bases; nucleotides not matched to a gene: 10. The CDR3 has 17 residues. Germline V gene lookup returns CDR1 SGDLS and CDR2 YYNGEE.

This chain's CDR3 is CASRSVSEAFF. CDR3 sequence (DNA): TGTGCCAGCCGGAGCGTCAGTGAAGCTTTCTTT. The chain combines TRBV6-5 with TRBJ1-1; D not resolved. Germline values: CDR1 MNHEY, CDR2 SVGAGI. Trimming left V 8 bases short and J 7 bases short, with 11 bases between. There are 11 residues in the CDR3.

This clone was recorded a few times. The sample holds other DNA sequences that translate to the same CDR3. The chain is built from TRBV7-9 and TRBJ2-7; 11 nucleotides match TRBD1. Unmatched junction bases numbered 7, after V lost 0 bases and J lost 6 bases. The CDR3 is 16 residues long. From germline, CDR1 is SEHNR and CDR2 FQNEAQ (reference sequence). The CDR3 loop reads CASSLAGTGGSGEQYF. The CDR3 nucleotides read TGTGCCAGCAGCTTAGCGGGGACAGGGGGATCGGGCGAGCAGTACTTC.

This clone was observed a handful of times. The chain recombines TRBV5-6 with TRBJ1-5; D perhaps matches TRBD1 (5 bases). Per the germline V gene, CDR1 is SGHDT and CDR2 is YYEEEE. CDR3 length equals 15 residues. Trimming took off 4 bases at V and 3 bases at J, with 14 bases between the two ends. The CDR3 here is CASSLEQGVNQPQHF. CDR3 DNA: TGTGCCAGCAGCCTCGAACAAGGGGTCAATCAGCCCCAGCATTTT.

The chain links TRBV7-8 to TRBJ2-7, with 10 bases aligning to TRBD2. CDR3 length: 18 residues. The germline gives CDR1 SGHVS, CDR2 FQNEAQ. The trim removed 5 bases at V and 1 base at J, leaving 14 bases unmatched. The CDR3 DNA is TGTGCCAGCAGCACAGGGTCGAGCGGGGGGGCCAGTTCCTACGAGCAGTACTTC. Translating it yields CASSTGSSGGASSYEQYF.

This CDR3 is CASSNSGTQYF. In DNA form, the CDR3 reads TGTGCCAGCAGCAACTCGGGGACCCAGTACTTC. The chain employs TRBV5-6 and TRBJ2-5; D not resolved. Trimming stripped 4 bases from V and 7 bases from J, with 8 bases between. CDR3 length: 11 residues. Germline V gene data show CDR1 as SGHDT and CDR2 as YYEEEE. Complete variable domain (other parts from reference TRBV5-6 and TRBJ2-5): DAGVTQSPTHLIKTRGQQVTLRCSPKSGHDTVSWYQQALGQGPQFIFQYYEEEERQRGNFPDRFSGHQFPNYSSELNVNALLLGDSALYLCASSNSGTQYFGPGTRLLVL.

The chain couples TRBV6-5 to TRBJ2-4; D is possibly TRBD1 or TRBD2 (5 bases each). The germline gives CDR1 MNHEY, CDR2 SVGAGI. V was shortened by 5 bases and J by 6 bases, with 14 bases between the two germline ends. The CDR3 is 14 amino acids. The CDR3: CASSKSGTGNIQYF. DNA of the CDR3: TGTGCCAGCAGTAAGTCCGGGACCGGAAACATTCAGTACTTC.

Regarding this clone: An end of the junction does not agree with germline; a read error may underlie this. This chain uses TRBV28 with TRBJ2-1; 12 positions match TRBD2. Germline lookup yields CDR1 MDHEN and CDR2 SYDVKM. CDR3 length: 18 amino acids. The CDR3 loop reads CASSPRAGASGGARLVLF. As DNA, the CDR3 is TGTGCCAGCAGTCCCAGGGCTGGGGCTAGCGGGGGGGCCCGGCTAGTGCTCTTC.

The V and J genes are TRBV6-6 and TRBJ2-7, with TRBD1 identical over 7 bases. This CDR3 has 14 amino acids. The J segment lost 0 bases and the V segment lost 6 bases, leaving 5 bases of the junction unmatched. Germline V gives CDR1 MNHNY, CDR2 SVGAGI (reference sequence). The CDR3 is CASRPQGISYEQYF. CDR3 DNA: TGTGCCAGCAGGCCACAGGGGATCTCCTACGAGCAGTACTTC.

This clone has a single count. This chain joins TRBV29-1 and TRBJ2-5, with 10 bases aligning to TRBD2. J gave up 4 bases and V 7 bases, and 12 bases lay outside the gene matches. Germline lookup yields CDR1 SQVTM and CDR2 ANQGSEA. CDR3 length equals 15 residues. CDR3 protein: CSALRSSGRSETQYF. The CDR3 coding sequence is TGCAGCGCCCTCCGGTCTAGCGGGAGATCAGAGACCCAGTACTTC.

This clone was counted once. The rearrangement joins TRBV5-1 to TRBJ2-7; TRBD2 matches at 9 bases. J gave up 1 base and V 4 bases, and 9 bases lay outside the gene matches. The CDR3 runs to 16 residues. Germline V lookup: CDR1 SGHRS, CDR2 YFSETQ. This chain's CDR3 is CASSPRGGGASYEQYF. Here the CDR3 DNA reads TGCGCCAGCAGCCCGCGGGGGGGAGGGGCGTCCTACGAGCAGTACTTC.

The rearrangement uses TRBV25-1 and TRBJ1-4; a weak D match, TRBD1 (5 bases). V was clipped by 4 bases and J by 4 bases, with 16 bases between them. The CDR3 has 16 amino acids. Germline V gives CDR1 MGHDK, CDR2 SYGVNS. The CDR3 loop is CASSVNSGTGNEKLFF. DNA for the CDR3: TGTGCCAGCAGTGTGAACTCCGGGACGGGTAATGAAAAACTGTTTTTT.

V gene TRBV28 combines with J gene TRBJ1-3, with D perhaps matching TRBD1 (6 bases). Trimming took off 6 bases at V and 0 bases at J, with 24 bases between the two ends. Germline values: CDR1 MDHEN, CDR2 SYDVKM. This CDR3 region has 19 residues. The CDR3 protein is CASSTPGGAVTSSGNTIYF. The CDR3 DNA reads TGTGCCAGCAGCACCCCGGGGGGCGCAGTGACTTCCTCTGGAAACACCATATATTTT. Full variable domain (outside the CDR3, taken from reference TRBV28 and TRBJ1-3): DVKVTQSSRYLVKRTGEKVFLECVQDMDHENMFWYRQDPGLGLRLIYFSYDVKMKEKGDIPEGYSVSREKKERFSLILESASTNQTSMYLCASSTPGGAVTSSGNTIYFGEGSWLTVV.